The clone carrying this T cell receptor (beta chain) appeared a few times. Its antigen remains unidentified. This entry belongs to a study of T cell repertoires in cytomegalovirus infection. Study in general: Carrying CMV and the relevant HLA type showed in public TCR beta signatures. Study-level points and caveats: The ex vivo response was dominated by HLA-C-restricted CMV-specific TCR beta clonotypes. Adding up the frequency of public TCR beta families identified people who carried CMV plus the relevant HLA.

TCRdb redid the calling of the reads with MiXCR, one entry per CDR3 protein. The data hold 200,000 to 250,000 distinct CDR3 sequences, with roughly 20% observed a single time. The CDR3 loop spans 14 amino acids. V was trimmed by 4 bases and J by 0 bases, leaving 10 bases between them. Germline values: CDR1 SGHKS, CDR2 YYEKEE (reference sequence). V and J are TRBV5-5 and TRBJ1-1; weak D call: TRBD1 (5 bases). This TCR derives from a human donor in good health (CMV status not recorded). Some clones in this sample may be carry-over from other donors' samples. Material for sequencing was CD8+ T cells from PBMCs. CDR3 sequence (DNA): TGTGCCAGCAGCCGAGACAGCATGAACACTGAAGCTTTCTTT. Encoded protein: CASSRDSMNTEAFF.